A single sample is the source of the 27 T cell receptor beta chains below, sequenced in a study of T cells after yellow fever vaccination (dated by TCRdb to 2018 to 2020). The treatment or condition label corresponds to: live attenuated yellow fever vaccine strain. The library came from 5' RACE. The sequencing machine was an Illumina NovaSeq 6000. TCRdb cleaned the public reads at Q25 with fastp, built clones with MiXCR and kept in-frame beta chains. Merged by CDR3 protein, the rows form single entries marked with the most common genes and DNA. Counted in this sample were 300,000 or so distinct CDR3 sequences; under 9% of them appeared once. Approximately 3.5% of the sample comes from the top ten. Sequences were derived from CD4+ T cells sorted from PBMCs, sampled 5 days after the yellow fever booster vaccination. The receptors shown here come from a man aged 18 to 30 who received the YFV17D yellow fever vaccine.

The sample holds a few counts of this clonotype. The chain joins TRBV7-2 to TRBJ1-5, with a weak D call TRBD1 (5 bases). CDR1 is SGHTA and CDR2 is FQGNSA in the germline V gene. CDR3 length equals 15 residues. The V gene lost 1 base and the J gene lost 4 bases, with 11 bases spanning the gap. The CDR3 sequence: CASSLDWGVNQPQHF. Written as DNA, the CDR3 is TGTGCCAGCAGCTTAGATTGGGGGGTGAATCAGCCCCAGCATTTT.

This clonotype occurred a few times. The J gene is TRBJ2-5, the V gene TRBV3-1; 9 nucleotides line up with TRBD2. J lost 5 bases, V lost 4 bases, and 8 bases had no gene match. This CDR3 is 15 amino acids long. CDR1 is LGHDT, CDR2 YNNKEL, per germline (reference sequence). The CDR3 spells CASSRQRGAVETQYF. In DNA, the CDR3 is TGTGCCAGCAGCCGCCAGCGGGGGGCCGTGGAGACCCAGTACTTC.

The rearrangement joins TRBV20-1 to TRBJ1-1; D call uncertain. CDR1 DFQATT and CDR2 SNEGSKA come from the germline V gene (reference sequence). The germline V and J ends were trimmed by 3 bases and 7 bases, with 15 bases remaining between them. The CDR3 length is 13 residues. CDR3 in DNA: TGCAGTGCTAGTATCCAAGGGAGCAGTGAAGCTTTCTTT. It is translated as CSASIQGSSEAFF.

This clonotype turned up a few times. The rearrangement links TRBV7-9 to TRBJ1-3; 7 nucleotides align to TRBD1. In germline, CDR1 is SEHNR, CDR2 FQNEAQ (reference sequence). This CDR3 has 14 residues. V lost 3 bases, J lost 8 bases, and 7 bases stayed unmatched. The CDR3 region has the DNA TGTGCCAGCAGCTTGGGACAGCAAGCGGACACCATATATTTT. Encoded protein: CASSLGQQADTIYF.

The chain recombines TRBV6-2 or TRBV6-3 with TRBJ1-5, with D tentatively TRBD1 (5 bases). CDR3 length: 14 residues. Germline loops: CDR1 MNHEY, CDR2 SVGEGT. V was trimmed by 1 base and J by 4 bases, leaving 8 bases between them. In DNA form, the CDR3 reads TGTGCCAGCAGTTACTTGACAGAGAATCAGCCCCAGCATTTT. This gives the protein CASSYLTENQPQHF.

The rearrangement links TRBV5-1 to TRBJ2-1; tentatively, D is TRBD1 (6 bases). From germline, CDR1 is SGHRS and CDR2 YFSETQ. V lost 5 bases to trimming and J lost 6 bases, with 12 bases between them. There are 13 residues in the CDR3. CDR3 in amino acids: CASRNRVTNEQFF. The DNA of the CDR3 is TGCGCCAGCAGGAACAGGGTCACCAATGAGCAGTTCTTC.

This clonotype was observed many times. The CDR3 DNA is TGTGCCAGCAGTGAGAACGCCTACGAGCAGTACTTC. Translation gives CASSENAYEQYF. J is TRBJ2-7 and V is TRBV2, with D uncertain. This CDR3 comprises 12 residues. Germline V gene sequence: CDR1 SNHLY, CDR2 FYNNEI. Trimming took off 3 bases at V and 2 bases at J, with 5 bases between the two ends.

The rearrangement links TRBV12-3 or TRBV12-4 to TRBJ2-2, with D perhaps given as TRBD1 or TRBD2 (5 bases each). Trimming cost V 6 bases and J 10 bases, with 12 bases left between them. This CDR3 comprises 12 residues. The chain's CDR3 is CASSPWGTELFF. Written as DNA, the CDR3 is TGTGCCAGCAGCCCATGGGGGACGGAGCTGTTTTTT.

This clonotype appeared many times. This chain uses TRBV4-3 with TRBJ2-1; 9 nucleotides match TRBD2. Germline CDR1 and CDR2: LGHNA and YSLEER. Losses at the gene ends were 0 bases for V and 9 bases for J; bases not matched to a gene: 15. This CDR3 is 18 amino acids long. In nucleotides, the CDR3 is TGCGCCAGCAGCCAAGATCTTGGCGGGGGGGCTCTTGGGGGTGAGCAGTTCTTC. Its translation: CASSQDLGGGALGGEQFF.

This clonotype was seen many times. The rearrangement uses TRBV6-4 and TRBJ2-2; no reliable D call. V lost 3 bases and J lost 2, with 7 bases in between. The CDR3 contains 14 residues. CDR1 and CDR2 from the germline V gene are MRHNA and SNTAGT. The CDR3 loop is CASSEGLNTGELFF. CDR3 coding DNA: TGTGCCAGCAGTGAAGGGCTAAACACCGGGGAGCTGTTTTTT.

This clonotype has just a few counts. The rearrangement joins TRBV12-3 or TRBV12-4 to TRBJ1-2; 8 bases agree with TRBD1. CDR3 length equals 13 residues. J lost 8 bases, V lost 7 bases, and 9 bases had no gene match. CDR3 nucleotide sequence: TGTGCCAGCACCCCTCAGGGGGCTTGGGGCTACACCTTC. Protein: CASTPQGAWGYTF.

This clonotype was counted between two and nine times. The chain links TRBV27 to TRBJ2-3; 8 nucleotides align to TRBD2. The CDR3 covers 16 residues. The V and J ends lost 4 bases and 1 base, in that order; junction bases with no gene match: 7. Germline V lookup: CDR1 MNHEY, CDR2 SMNVEV (reference sequence). The CDR3 bases are TGTGCCAGCAGTTCGGGGGGGTTTCGGGGCACAGATACGCAGTATTTT. Its protein is CASSSGGFRGTDTQYF.

The chain combines TRBV5-1 with TRBJ1-2; the D gene is possibly TRBD1 (5 bases). This CDR3 has 14 residues. Trimming shortened V by 4 bases and J by 3 bases, and 13 bases separated the two germline ends. Germline V gene sequence: CDR1 SGHRS, CDR2 YFSETQ. The CDR3 DNA sequence: TGCGCCAGCAGCCTGTGGGGCCTCGACTATGGCTACACCTTC. Amino acid sequence: CASSLWGLDYGYTF. The complete variable domain, with remaining parts taken from reference TRBV5-1 and TRBJ1-2, reads KAGVTQTPRYLIKTRGQQVTLSCSPISGHRSVSWYQQTPGQGLQFLFEYFSETQRNKGNFPGRFSGRQFSNSRSEMNVSTLELGDSALYLCASSLWGLDYGYTFGSGTRLTVV.

This clonotype was detected a few times. V and J are TRBV10-3 and TRBJ1-2; D is unclear. V lost 8 bases to trimming and J lost 5 bases, with 12 bases between them. Germline loops: CDR1 ENHRY, CDR2 SYGVKD. This CDR3 is 12 amino acids long. CDR3 sequence reads: CAIESPWYGYTF. In DNA form, the CDR3 reads TGTGCCATCGAATCCCCATGGTATGGCTACACCTTC.

This clonotype came up a few times. This chain connects TRBV7-2 to TRBJ1-1, with a weak D call TRBD1 (5 bases). CDR1 is SGHTA, CDR2 FQGNSA, per germline. Trimming took 4 bases from V and 8 from J, leaving 11 bases between them. The CDR3 extends over 12 amino acids. The CDR3 sequence: CASSSSGLEAFF. CDR3 in DNA: TGTGCCAGCAGCTCTTCAGGGTTAGAAGCTTTCTTT. The entire variable domain, with the rest obtained from reference TRBV7-2 and TRBJ1-1, is as follows: GAGVSQSPSNKVTEKGKDVELRCDPISGHTALYWYRQSLGQGLEFLIYFQGNSAPDKSGLPSDRFSAERTGGSVSTLTIQRTQQEDSAVYLCASSSSGLEAFFGQGTRLTVV.

This chain uses TRBV28 with TRBJ2-7; TRBD2 matches 11 bases. Germline CDR1 MDHEN, CDR2 SYDVKM. CDR3 length: 16 amino acids. The ends lost 5 bases at V and 2 bases at J; junction bases unmatched: 8. CDR3 sequence: CASSGSGGAKPYEQYV. In DNA, the CDR3 is TGTGCCAGCAGTGGTAGCGGGGGGGCAAAACCCTACGAGCAGTACGTC.

The sample holds a few counts of this clonotype. This chain connects TRBV5-1 to TRBJ1-2; 7 bases agree with TRBD1. V lost 0 bases, J lost 6 bases, and 5 bases stayed unmatched. Germline V gives CDR1 SGHRS, CDR2 YFSETQ. This CDR3 has 14 residues. The CDR3 spells CASSLGPGGDGYTF. The CDR3 nucleotides are TGCGCCAGCAGCTTGGGTCCAGGGGGTGATGGCTACACCTTC.

The genes are TRBV6-6 and TRBJ2-7, with no clear D. Germline assignment: CDR1 MNHNY and CDR2 SVGAGI (reference sequence). V was shortened by 5 bases and J by 12 bases, with 20 bases between the two germline ends. This CDR3 region has 13 residues. The CDR3 region is CASSARRLFGLYV. The CDR3 bases are TGTGCCAGCAGTGCCAGACGACTTTTCGGTCTGTACGTC.

This sequence joins TRBV20-1 and TRBJ2-2, with 7 bases that match TRBD1. With V trimmed by 6 bases and J by 5 bases, 6 bases remained unmatched. The CDR3 is 13 residues long. Germline loops: CDR1 DFQATT, CDR2 SNEGSKA (reference sequence). CDR3 coding DNA: TGCAGTGCCCCGAACAGGGGTACCGGGGAGCTGTTTTTT. Amino acid sequence: CSAPNRGTGELFF.

Notes on this clonotype: The CDR3 does not end in the conserved phenylalanine or tryptophan, so this is likely a read error. The chain joins TRBV20-1 to TRBJ1-5, with 10 positions matching TRBD1. The germline CDR1 and CDR2 sequences are DFQATT and SNEGSKA (reference sequence). The CDR3 is 17 amino acids. After removal of 2 bases from V and 4 bases from J, the junction contained 11 bases not matched to a gene. Here the CDR3 reads CSARRTGGSLLNQPQHS. The CDR3 region has the DNA TGCAGTGCTAGACGGACAGGGGGTTCCCTTCTTAATCAGCCCCAGCATTCT.

There are a few counts of this clonotype. The chain carries TRBV28 and TRBJ1-5, with no clear D. The CDR3 is made up of 15 amino acids. V lost 5 bases and J lost 0, with 11 bases in between. Germline V gene data show CDR1 as MDHEN and CDR2 as SYDVKM. The CDR3 DNA reads as TGTGCCAGCAGTCCCCCGACTTATAGCAATCAGCCCCAGCATTTT. It encodes CASSPPTYSNQPQHF.

This clonotype was counted between two and nine times. CDR3 sequence reads: CASSVGGVRNTQYF. The CDR3 DNA is TGTGCCAGCAGCGTTGGAGGAGTTAGAAATACGCAGTATTTT. V and J are TRBV9 and TRBJ2-3; possible D gene TRBD2, 5 bases. The CDR3 has 14 residues. Per germline, CDR1 SGDLS and CDR2 YYNGEE. Between the trimmed V and J ends, which lost 2 bases and 7 bases, there was a span of 14 bases.

This clonotype came up a few times. The V call is TRBV29-1, the J call TRBJ2-1; D is perhaps TRBD2 (5 bases). The CDR3 has 15 amino acids. Germline CDR1 SQVTM, CDR2 ANQGSEA. The V gene lost 4 bases and the J gene lost 8 bases, with 21 bases spanning the gap. The CDR3 DNA is TGCAGCGTTGGCAACCGAGCGGCGGCTGCTCATGAGCAGTTCTTC. Translating it yields CSVGNRAAAAHEQFF.

This chain joins TRBV15 and TRBJ1-6; unclear D gene. Trimming took off 0 bases at V and 15 bases at J, with 9 bases between the two ends. Germline values: CDR1 LNHNV, CDR2 YYDKDF (reference sequence). This CDR3 spans 12 amino acids. The DNA for the CDR3 is TGTGCCACCAGCAGAGATTCCGGGATCCTCCACTTT. Its translation: CATSRDSGILHF.

This clonotype has at least ten counts. The J gene is TRBJ1-3, the V gene TRBV19; D gene ambiguous. The germline V and J ends were trimmed by 9 bases and 1 base, with 10 bases remaining between them. The CDR3 is 13 amino acids. Germline assignment: CDR1 LNHDA and CDR2 SQIVND (reference sequence). Here the CDR3 reads CASKRISGNTIYF. In DNA form, the CDR3 reads TGTGCCAGCAAACGAATATCTGGAAACACCATATATTTT. The full variable domain, with the rest looked up from reference TRBV19 and TRBJ1-3, is DGGITQSPKYLFRKEGQNVTLSCEQNLNHDAMYWYRQDPGQGLRLIYYSQIVNDFQKGDIAEGYSVSREKKESFPLTVTSAQKNPTAFYLCASKRISGNTIYFGEGSWLTVV.

This clonotype turned up a few times. The chain recombines TRBV9 with TRBJ2-3; D is perhaps TRBD2 (7 bases). V lost 3 bases, J lost 0 bases, and 11 bases lay in between. CDR1 and CDR2 from the germline V gene are SGDLS and YYNGEE. There are 15 residues in the CDR3. CDR3: CASSGGGFSTDTQYF. The CDR3 region has the DNA TGTGCCAGCAGCGGGGGGGGCTTCAGCACAGATACGCAGTATTTT.

This clonotype has more than one count but fewer than ten. The J gene is TRBJ2-5, the V gene TRBV4-1; TRBD1 aligns across 9 bases. The length of the CDR3 is 16 residues. Germline V gene lookup returns CDR1 MGHRA and CDR2 YSYEKL. The trim removed 1 base at V and 3 bases at J, leaving 6 bases unmatched. CDR3 protein: CASSQVPGTGKETQYF. The CDR3 DNA sequence: TGCGCCAGCAGCCAAGTTCCCGGGACAGGGAAAGAGACCCAGTACTTC.